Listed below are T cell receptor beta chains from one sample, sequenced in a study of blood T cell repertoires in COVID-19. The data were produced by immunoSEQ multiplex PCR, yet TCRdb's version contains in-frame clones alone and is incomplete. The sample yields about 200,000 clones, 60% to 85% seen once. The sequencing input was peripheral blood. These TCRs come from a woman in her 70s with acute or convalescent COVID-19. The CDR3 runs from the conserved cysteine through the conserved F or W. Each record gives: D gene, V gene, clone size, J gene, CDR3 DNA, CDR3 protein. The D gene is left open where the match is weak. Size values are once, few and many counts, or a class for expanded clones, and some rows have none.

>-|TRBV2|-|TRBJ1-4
TGTGCCAGCAGATGGGACTTTGGTGGAAAACTGTTTTTT
CASRWDFGGKLFF
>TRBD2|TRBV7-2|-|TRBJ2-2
TGTGCCAGCAGCTTTAGCGGGCCGAACACCGGGGAGCTGTTTTTT
CASSFSGPNTGELFF
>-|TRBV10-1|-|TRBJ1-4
TGCGCCAGCAGCCCAAACCCGGGAGAAAAACTGTTTTTT
CASSPNPGEKLFF
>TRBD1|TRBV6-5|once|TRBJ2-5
TGTGCCAGTCCCCGGGACAGGGGGCGGCAAGAGACCCAGTACTTC
CASPRDRGRQETQYF
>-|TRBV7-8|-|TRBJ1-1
TGTGCCAGCAGACCTGACAGCCTGAACACTGAAGCTTTCTTT
CASRPDSLNTEAFF
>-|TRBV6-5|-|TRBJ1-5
TGTGCCAGCAATGCGCCCGGGACATCTGGTCAGCCCCAGCATTTT
CASNAPGTSGQPQHF
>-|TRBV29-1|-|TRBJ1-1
TGCAGCGTTGAGACCACTGGGCAGGCCAACACTGAAGCTTTCTTT
CSVETTGQANTEAFF
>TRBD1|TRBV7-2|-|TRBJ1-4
TGTGCCAGCAGCCGTTGGACAGGGTCTAATGAAAAACTGTTTTTT
CASSRWTGSNEKLFF
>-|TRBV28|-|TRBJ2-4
TGTGCCAGCAGTTGGAGGGGACCCAAAAACATTCAGTACTTC
CASSWRGPKNIQYF
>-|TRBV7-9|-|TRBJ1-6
TGTGCCAGCAGCTTAGACACAGATAATTCACCCCTCCACTTT
CASSLDTDNSPLHF
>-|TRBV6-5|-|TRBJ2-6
TGTGCCAGCAGTTACTCAGACAGCTCTGGGGCCAACGTCCTGACTTTC
CASSYSDSSGANVLTF
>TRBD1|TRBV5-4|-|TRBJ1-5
TGTGCCAGCAGCTCTGGGACAGGGAAGAATCAGCCCCAGCATTTT
CASSSGTGKNQPQHF
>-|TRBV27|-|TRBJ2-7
TGTGCCAGCAGTTTCTTCGGCCAGGTCGAGCAGTACTTC
CASSFFGQVEQYF
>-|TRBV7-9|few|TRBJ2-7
TGTGCCAGCAGCATACAGGGTATCGAGCAGTACTTC
CASSIQGIEQYF
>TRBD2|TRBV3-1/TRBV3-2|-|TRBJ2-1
TGTGCCAGCAGCCAGAGGGGACTACCCAGCTCCTACAATGAGCAGTTCTTC
CASSQRGLPSSYNEQFF